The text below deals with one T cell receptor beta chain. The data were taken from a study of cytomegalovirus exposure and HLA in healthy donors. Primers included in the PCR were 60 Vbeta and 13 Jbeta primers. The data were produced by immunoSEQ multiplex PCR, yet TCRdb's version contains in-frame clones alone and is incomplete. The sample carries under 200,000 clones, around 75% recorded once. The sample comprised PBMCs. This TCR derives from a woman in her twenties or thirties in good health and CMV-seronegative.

The CDR3 loop reads CASSLDRAAPLHF. The CDR3 DNA reads TGTGCCAGCAGCTTAGACAGGGCGGCGCCCCTCCACTTT. V and J are TRBV7-8 and TRBJ1-6; D might be TRBD1 (6 bases). This CDR3 contains 13 residues. Germline CDR1 SGHVS, CDR2 FQNEAQ. V dropped 1 base and J dropped 13 bases, with 11 bases sitting between them.